Each of the 5 T cell receptor beta chains below was sequenced from the same sample in a study of blood T cells in healthy people across ages. Alongside a J-beta primer mix, a sample-barcoded 5' primer served in a second PCR lasting about 7 to 12 cycles. Each CDR3 protein gets one entry after TCRdb re-called the 5' RACE reads with MiXCR. Of approximately 810,000 distinct CDR3 sequences in the sample, under 30% were seen once. The sample comprised blood. Receptors were obtained from a woman over 75 in good health.

This clonotype was seen only a few times. This chain uses TRBV3-1 with TRBJ2-2, with D perhaps matching TRBD2 (5 bases). The CDR3 spans 14 residues. Germline V gene data show CDR1 as LGHDT and CDR2 as YNNKEL (reference sequence). V shed 5 bases and J shed 1 base, with 8 bases lying between them. The CDR3 protein is CASSTGLNTGELFF. The DNA of the CDR3 is TGTGCCAGCAGCACGGGATTGAACACCGGGGAGCTGTTTTTT.

The chain links TRBV5-5 to TRBJ2-1; perhaps TRBD2 as D (5 bases). The CDR3 has 15 amino acids. Trimming left V 1 base short and J 5 bases short, with 13 bases between. Germline CDR1 and CDR2: SGHKS and YYEKEE (reference sequence). CDR3 sequence reads: CASSLHPRANNEQFF. The CDR3 DNA reads as TGTGCCAGCAGCTTGCACCCGAGGGCCAACAATGAGCAGTTCTTC.

The sample holds many counts of this clonotype. The V gene is TRBV4-1, the J gene TRBJ2-3, with 10 bases lining up with TRBD1. Unmatched junction bases numbered 7, after V lost 4 bases and J lost 3 bases. CDR1 MGHRA and CDR2 YSYEKL come from the germline V gene. The CDR3 consists of 16 residues. This CDR3 reads CASSPRTGGITDTQYF. DNA of the CDR3: TGCGCCAGCAGCCCTCGGACAGGGGGGATTACAGATACGCAGTATTTT.

Comments on this clonotype: Given a much more abundant clone one base away, this may be a read error. Because the CDR3 is missing its conserved closing phenylalanine or tryptophan, this is likely a read error. This chain connects TRBV20-1 to TRBJ2-3, with D perhaps being TRBD1 or TRBD2 (6 bases each). Per germline, CDR1 DFQATT and CDR2 SNEGSKA (reference sequence). Trimming stripped 1 base from V and 9 bases from J, with 20 bases between. The CDR3 contains 15 residues. The CDR3 nucleotides are TGCAGTGCTAGAGTTGCGGGGCGTCAAGGGGGAACGCAGTATTTG. Protein: CSARVAGRQGGTQYL.

In its sample, this clonotype was seen a few times. This chain's CDR3 is CSAREATSGITYNEQYF. Written as DNA, the CDR3 is TGCAGTGCTAGAGAGGCGACTAGCGGGATTACCTACAATGAGCAGTACTTC. V gene TRBV20-1 combines with J gene TRBJ2-7, with 11 positions matching TRBD2. Germline CDR1 is DFQATT and CDR2 is SNEGSKA (reference sequence). The CDR3 is made up of 17 amino acids. With 0 bases clipped from V and 7 bases from J, the junction kept 14 bases outside the gene matches.